The clone carrying this TCR beta chain was detected a few times. The entry originates in a study of identical twins. From the 5' RACE reads, TCRdb called clonotypes with MiXCR, one entry per CDR3 protein. The sample has roughly 700,000 distinct CDR3 sequences; approximately 9% are singletons. The data also belong to a second study, concerning yellow fever vaccine responses in identical twins.

Source material: PBMCs. The origin of this receptor is a woman under 30 in good health.

CDR3 sequence reads: CASSSSGSKETQYF. The CDR3 DNA is TGTGCCAGCAGCTCTAGCGGGAGTAAGGAGACCCAGTACTTC. The V and J genes are TRBV11-2 and TRBJ2-5; 10 bases are shared with TRBD2. Germline V lookup: CDR1 SGHAT, CDR2 FQNNGV. The length of the CDR3 is 14 residues. V trimming: 4 bases; J trimming: 5 bases; junction bases outside the gene matches: 4.